These 13 T cell receptor beta chains were sequenced from one sample in a study of T-cell reconstitution after alpha-beta-depleted transplantation in children. A library of TCRbeta sequences, prepared with unique molecular identifiers, was generated. MiXCR, run by TCRdb on the PCR reads, gives a single entry per CDR3 protein. The data show about 290,000 distinct CDR3 sequences, about 9.4% seen once. This specimen consisted of PBMCs, obtained before TCRalphabeta/CD19-depleted stem cell transplant. The receptors originated from a boy under two years old with acute myeloid leukemia, due to receive a stem cell transplant.

This clonotype occurred many times. The chain is built from TRBV6-2 or TRBV6-3 and TRBJ2-5; TRBD1 aligns across 9 bases. The germline gives CDR1 MNHEY, CDR2 SVGEGT. The V and J ends lost 6 bases and 4 bases, in that order; junction bases with no gene match: 9. The CDR3 runs to 15 residues. The DNA for the CDR3 is TGTGCCAGCAGACGTCCCGGGACAGGGATAGAGACCCAGTACTTC. It translates to CASRRPGTGIETQYF.

This clonotype came up many times. The V gene is TRBV29-1, the J gene TRBJ1-2; possibly TRBD1 for D (5 bases). With 6 bases removed from V and 4 bases from J, the gap between germline ends came to 12 bases. There are 12 residues in the CDR3. Germline V gene lookup returns CDR1 SQVTM and CDR2 ANQGSEA. CDR3 nucleotide sequence: TGCAGCGTCCCAGGGACTAGCTATGGCTACACCTTC. Its translation: CSVPGTSYGYTF.

The chain recombines TRBV6-9 with TRBJ1-5; the D gene is possibly TRBD1 (5 bases). Germline CDR1 and CDR2: MNHGY and SVAAGI. This CDR3 is 14 amino acids long. The germline V and J ends were trimmed by 4 bases and 6 bases, with 13 bases remaining between them. The CDR3 DNA follows: TGTGCCAGCAGTTTGGGGACCGTTCGTCAGCCCCAGCATTTT. Encoded protein: CASSLGTVRQPQHF.

This clonotype was seen at least ten times. This chain links TRBV29-1 with TRBJ1-2, with D perhaps matching TRBD1 (5 bases). The CDR3 runs 12 residues. V was clipped by 6 bases and J by 7 bases, with 15 bases between them. Germline V gives CDR1 SQVTM, CDR2 ANQGSEA. CDR3 protein: CSVAGTSSGYTF. The CDR3 bases are TGCAGCGTAGCCGGGACGTCGAGTGGCTACACCTTC.

Concerning this clonotype itself: It may be a read error: a sequence one base away is much more abundant. This rearrangement joins TRBV10-3 to TRBJ1-3, with D possibly TRBD1 on 5 matching bases. Trimming pared 10 bases from V and 4 bases from J, leaving 17 bases between. There are 14 residues in the CDR3. CDR1 ENHRY and CDR2 SYGVKD come from the germline V gene. CDR3 sequence: CATQAGQPGNTIYF. The CDR3 bases are TGTGCCACACAGGCGGGGCAGCCCGGAAACACCATATATTTT.

This clonotype was recorded a few times. This chain connects TRBV4-2 to TRBJ2-1; TRBD2 matches 10 bases. V lost 0 bases and J lost 9; bases outside the gene matches: 8. CDR1 LGHNA and CDR2 YNFKEQ come from the germline V gene. This CDR3 is 16 amino acids long. CDR3 nucleotides: TGTGCCAGCAGCCAAGACGTGGCTAGCGGGGGCTCTGAGCAGTTCTTC. Protein product: CASSQDVASGGSEQFF.

This clonotype was seen repeatedly, ten times or more. The chain has TRBV28 and TRBJ1-5, with D tentatively TRBD1 (5 bases). Germline V lookup: CDR1 MDHEN, CDR2 SYDVKM. The CDR3 has 12 residues. V lost 3 bases to trimming and J lost 9 bases, with 9 bases between them. The CDR3 sequence is CASSFPGGPQHF. The CDR3 DNA follows: TGTGCCAGCAGTTTTCCCGGGGGGCCCCAGCATTTT. Combining the CDR3 with reference TRBV28 and TRBJ1-5 gives the whole variable domain DVKVTQSSRYLVKRTGEKVFLECVQDMDHENMFWYRQDPGLGLRLIYFSYDVKMKEKGDIPEGYSVSREKKERFSLILESASTNQTSMYLCASSFPGGPQHFGDGTRLSIL.

This clonotype was seen many times. This chain links TRBV28 with TRBJ2-2, with TRBD1 identical over 8 bases. Germline V lookup: CDR1 MDHEN, CDR2 SYDVKM. V shed 6 bases, J shed 1 base, and the junction held 4 bases outside the gene matches. The CDR3 contains 15 residues. CDR3 protein: CASRPGQENTGELFF. CDR3 DNA sequence: TGTGCCAGCAGACCGGGACAGGAGAACACCGGGGAGCTGTTTTTT.

This clonotype was seen ten or more times. The chain employs TRBV7-2 and TRBJ1-2; D not resolved. CDR3 length: 13 residues. Germline V lookup: CDR1 SGHTA, CDR2 FQGNSA. Trimming shortened V by 2 bases and J by 3 bases, and 7 bases separated the two germline ends. The CDR3 here is CASSLSRDYGYTF. The CDR3 DNA follows: TGTGCCAGCAGCTTATCCAGAGACTATGGCTACACCTTC.

This clonotype has a count of ten or more. The chain joins TRBV7-8 to TRBJ2-3; TRBD2 matches 9 bases. The germline V gene has CDR1 SGHVS and CDR2 FQNEAQ. V lost 5 bases to trimming and J lost 5 bases; unmatched junction nucleotides: 11. This CDR3 has 16 amino acids. This CDR3 reads CASSPGGSGGEDTQYF. The CDR3 DNA sequence: TGTGCCAGCAGCCCCGGGGGTAGCGGGGGAGAAGATACGCAGTATTTT.

About this clonotype: A much larger clone lies one base from this, so it may be a read error. This chain uses TRBV7-9 with TRBJ2-3, with 8 bases lining up with TRBD2. This CDR3 has 16 amino acids. Unmatched junction bases numbered 8, after V lost 6 bases and J lost 0 bases. Germline-derived CDR1 and CDR2 are SEHNR and FQNEAQ (reference sequence). CDR3 coding DNA: TGTGCCAGCAGTGTCGGGGGGGGCCCTAGCACAGATACGCAGTATTTT. Its protein is CASSVGGGPSTDTQYF. Full variable domain (rest looked up from reference TRBV7-9 and TRBJ2-3): DTGVSQNPRHKITKRGQNVTFRCDPISEHNRLYWYRQTLGQGPEFLTYFQNEAQLEKSRLLSDRFSAERPKGSFSTLEIQRTEQGDSAMYLCASSVGGGPSTDTQYFGPGTRLTVL.

The sample holds many counts of this clonotype. V and J are TRBV24-1 and TRBJ2-2; TRBD2 matches 8 bases. Unmatched junction bases numbered 6, after V lost 3 bases and J lost 7 bases. The CDR3 contains 15 residues. The germline gives CDR1 KGHDR, CDR2 SFDVKD. This CDR3 is CATSDRLAKFGELFF. The CDR3 DNA reads as TGTGCCACCAGTGATCGACTAGCGAAATTCGGGGAGCTGTTTTTT.

Many counts were recorded for this clonotype. The chain joins TRBV6-6 to TRBJ2-4; D is uncertain. Germline V gives CDR1 MNHNY, CDR2 SVGAGI (reference sequence). Trimming took 8 bases from V and 7 from J, leaving 12 bases between them. The CDR3 totals 12 residues. In DNA, the CDR3 is TGTGCCAGCTCGGAACCCGGGAACATTCAGTACTTC. Protein sequence: CASSEPGNIQYF.